Shown below are 9 T cell receptor beta chains from a single sample sequenced in a study of control samples from healthy donors and cancer patients. Assay: immunoSEQ multiplex PCR; the TCRdb copy retains only in-frame clones and omits some. The data contain about 410,000 clones, around 90% of them seen just once; the ten biggest clones take up 6% to 7%. The sample was PBMCs. The receptors were sampled from a man in his forties or fifties with head and neck cancer.

The chain couples TRBV5-1 to TRBJ2-3; D may be TRBD2 (6 bases). There are 15 residues in the CDR3. Trimming cost V 3 bases and J 0 bases, with 11 bases left between them. Germline CDR1 and CDR2: SGHRS and YFSETQ. CDR3 nucleotides: TGCGCCAGCAGCTCTGGGGGGATGAGCACAGATACGCAGTATTTT. The encoded protein is CASSSGGMSTDTQYF.

This clone was seen only once. The chain couples TRBV29-1 to TRBJ1-1; D not certain. Germline CDR1 reads SQVTM; CDR2 reads ANQGSEA. V lost 3 bases, J lost 10 bases, and 15 bases lay in between. The CDR3 length is 12 residues. The CDR3 sequence: CSVDGELVGAFF. The CDR3 DNA sequence: TGCAGCGTTGACGGTGAACTGGTCGGAGCTTTCTTT.

The rearrangement links TRBV11-3 to TRBJ2-2; 15 positions match TRBD2. With 5 bases clipped from V and 3 bases from J, the junction kept 7 bases outside the gene matches. CDR1 is SGHNT and CDR2 is YENEEA in the germline V gene. CDR3 length: 18 amino acids. The CDR3 DNA sequence: TGTGCCAGCAGCAGAGGGACTAGCGGGGGGATACACACCGGGGAGCTGTTTTTT. It codes for CASSRGTSGGIHTGELFF.

The genes are TRBV28 and TRBJ1-2; 7 bases match TRBD1. The CDR3 extends over 13 amino acids. V lost 5 bases, J lost 4 bases, and 4 bases stayed unmatched. Germline CDR1 MDHEN, CDR2 SYDVKM. The CDR3 protein is CASSPTGVYGYTF. CDR3 DNA: TGTGCCAGCAGTCCAACAGGGGTCTATGGCTACACCTTC.

The chain couples TRBV7-3 to TRBJ2-7; D unresolved. The CDR3 length is 14 residues. Germline CDR1 SGHTA, CDR2 FQGTGA. Trimming shortened V by 1 base and J by 3 bases, and 10 bases separated the two germline ends. In DNA, the CDR3 is TGTGCCAGCAGCTTAAGTTCGACAAACTACGAGCAGTACTTC. Protein sequence: CASSLSSTNYEQYF.

V gene TRBV5-5 combines with J gene TRBJ1-1; TRBD1 matches at 7 bases. V lost 2 bases and J lost 4; bases outside the gene matches: 5. The CDR3 covers 14 residues. The germline V gene has CDR1 SGHKS and CDR2 YYEKEE (reference sequence). CDR3 region: CASSLTGAATEAFF. The CDR3 nucleotides are TGTGCCAGCAGCTTAACAGGGGCCGCCACTGAAGCTTTCTTT.

The chain joins TRBV7-2 to TRBJ2-1; D is perhaps TRBD2 (7 bases). The germline V and J ends were trimmed by 5 bases and 7 bases, with 18 bases remaining between them. This CDR3 has 15 amino acids. The germline CDR1 and CDR2 sequences are SGHTA and FQGNSA. The CDR3 sequence: CASSLGGRDVNEQFF. CDR3 DNA sequence: TGTGCCAGCAGCCTCGGGGGGCGGGATGTAAATGAGCAGTTCTTC.

This clone occurred once. This sequence joins TRBV28 and TRBJ1-5; D is unresolved. V was clipped by 6 bases and J by 0 bases, with 9 bases between them. The V gene's germline CDR1 is MDHEN and CDR2 SYDVKM. The CDR3 has 14 amino acids. CDR3 sequence (DNA): TGTGCCAGCAGGGCGGAGTATAGCAATCAGCCCCAGCATTTT. Amino acids: CASRAEYSNQPQHF.

This clone has only one observation. V gene TRBV6-5 combines with J gene TRBJ1-2; no clear D. V lost 6 bases and J lost 8, with 13 bases in between. The germline V gene has CDR1 MNHEY and CDR2 SVGAGI. This CDR3 contains 12 residues. The CDR3 sequence: CASRETETGYTF. CDR3 nucleotides: TGTGCCAGCAGGGAGACGGAGACGGGCTACACCTTC.